The next 20 T cell receptor beta chains were all read from a single sample in a study of cytomegalovirus exposure and HLA in healthy donors. Repertoires were generated with immunoSEQ multiplex PCR, while TCRdb's copy carries only in-frame clones and drops some. This sample has 250,000 to 400,000 clones, with roughly 90% found just once. Source material: PBMCs. The receptors derive from a young man in good health and CMV-seronegative.

J is TRBJ2-1 and V is TRBV5-4, with D unresolved. CDR1 and CDR2 from the germline V gene are SGHNT and YYREEE (reference sequence). The CDR3 loop spans 12 amino acids. Trimming removed 0 bases from V and 9 bases from J, with 7 bases in between. CDR3 DNA: TGTGCCAGCAGCTTGGAGTTAGTTGAGCAGTTCTTC. Encoded protein: CASSLELVEQFF.

The chain employs TRBV5-1 and TRBJ2-5; 7 positions agree with TRBD1. After removal of 4 bases from V and 5 bases from J, the junction contained 8 bases not matched to a gene. The CDR3 is 14 amino acids. Germline CDR1 is SGHRS and CDR2 is YFSETQ. The CDR3 spells CASSHGQGEETQYF. CDR3 sequence (DNA): TGCGCCAGCAGCCACGGCCAGGGGGAGGAGACCCAGTACTTC.

The V gene is TRBV7-6, the J gene TRBJ1-2, with 8 bases fitting TRBD1. Germline V gene sequence: CDR1 SGHVS, CDR2 FNYEAQ. After removal of 2 bases from V and 8 bases from J, the junction contained 4 bases not matched to a gene. The CDR3 is 13 amino acids. CDR3 nucleotide sequence: TGTGCCAGCAGCTTACAGGGGGCGGAGGGCTACACCTTC. Translation gives CASSLQGAEGYTF.

This clone has just one count. The chain joins TRBV9 to TRBJ2-3; TRBD2 agrees at 10 bases. Germline CDR1 is SGDLS and CDR2 is YYNGEE. The CDR3 extends over 19 amino acids. V gave up 4 bases and J gave up 2 bases; unmatched junction bases: 16. CDR3 in DNA: TGTGCCAGCAGCCCTACACGACCGTCACTAGCGGGGTTCACAGATACGCAGTATTTT. As protein: CASSPTRPSLAGFTDTQYF.

The rearrangement links TRBV5-5 to TRBJ2-7, with D possibly matching TRBD1 (6 bases). This CDR3 is 14 amino acids long. Germline-derived CDR1 and CDR2 are SGHKS and YYEKEE (reference sequence). The V end was cut by 0 bases, the J end by 5 bases, with 12 bases between. CDR3 residues: CASSLVRGAHEQYF. CDR3 DNA: TGTGCCAGCAGCTTGGTCAGGGGAGCCCACGAGCAGTACTTC.

The chain recombines TRBV28 with TRBJ1-2, with D possibly TRBD1 on 6 matching bases. This CDR3 is 13 amino acids long. Germline CDR1 and CDR2: MDHEN and SYDVKM. Trimming removed 6 bases at V and 3 bases at J, with 11 bases between. The CDR3 loop reads CASRVQGHYGYTF. The CDR3 region has the DNA TGTGCCAGCAGAGTACAGGGTCACTATGGCTACACCTTC.

This clone appeared a single time. V is TRBV15 and J is TRBJ1-2; 10 nucleotides line up with TRBD1. The V gene end was trimmed by 3 bases and the J gene end by 5 bases; junction bases not matched to a gene: 6. From germline, CDR1 is LNHNV and CDR2 YYDKDF (reference sequence). This CDR3 is 15 amino acids long. The CDR3 is CATSSRDRGVYGYTF. CDR3 sequence (DNA): TGTGCCACCAGCAGCCGGGACAGGGGAGTTTATGGCTACACCTTC.

The chain has TRBV19 and TRBJ1-4; D unresolved. Germline CDR1 LNHDA, CDR2 SQIVND (reference sequence). The ends were cut back, 7 bases at V and 7 bases at J, with 19 bases in the middle. This CDR3 comprises 15 residues. CDR3 sequence: CASTPVGGNSEKLFF. The CDR3 DNA is TGTGCCAGTACTCCCGTGGGAGGAAATAGTGAAAAACTGTTTTTT.

The chain uses TRBV4-1 and TRBJ1-5, with D perhaps matching TRBD1 (5 bases). CDR1 and CDR2 from the germline V gene are MGHRA and YSYEKL. The CDR3 is 16 residues long. V gave up 0 bases and J gave up 4 bases, with 13 bases separating them. CDR3 loop: CASSQEGEGWNQPQHF. The CDR3 coding sequence is TGCGCCAGCAGCCAAGAAGGGGAAGGTTGGAATCAGCCCCAGCATTTT.

This clone was observed a few times. V usage is TRBV7-9 and J usage is TRBJ2-7; 8 bases line up with TRBD1. Per germline, CDR1 SEHNR and CDR2 FQNEAQ (reference sequence). The CDR3 consists of 16 residues. The V segment lost 0 bases and the J segment 2 bases; nucleotides outside the gene matches: 6. In DNA, the CDR3 is TGTGCCAGCAGCTTAGCGAGGGGGGACAGGACCTACGAGCAGTACTTC. Translated, it gives CASSLARGDRTYEQYF.

This clone was detected only a few times. This chain links TRBV27 with TRBJ2-7; 11 positions match TRBD1. The trim removed 5 bases at V and 6 bases at J, leaving 6 bases unmatched. The CDR3 extends over 14 amino acids. Germline V gene data show CDR1 as MNHEY and CDR2 as SMNVEV (reference sequence). Written as DNA, the CDR3 is TGTGCCAGCAGTAAACTCGGGACAGGGGGCGAGCAGTACTTC. This codes for CASSKLGTGGEQYF.

The J gene is TRBJ2-5, the V gene TRBV2; the match to TRBD1 covers 8 bases. V was clipped by 3 bases and J by 6 bases; unmatched bases: 12. The CDR3 sequence is 16 residues long. Germline V gene lookup returns CDR1 SNHLY and CDR2 FYNNEI. The CDR3 DNA is TGTGCCAGCAGTGAGAGATCAGGGGGCGGACTGAAGACCCAGTACTTC. Protein: CASSERSGGGLKTQYF.

This clone was picked up a small number of times. V is TRBV6-1 and J is TRBJ2-1, with D possibly TRBD2 on 6 matching bases. CDR3 length equals 15 residues. Looked up from germline, CDR1 is MNHNS and CDR2 is SASEGT. The V end lost 2 bases, the J end lost 5 bases, and 13 bases lay between the germline ends. The CDR3 DNA reads TGTGCCAGCAGTGAAACCGGAAGGAGGGACAATGAGCAGTTCTTC. Its protein is CASSETGRRDNEQFF.

V is TRBV7-2 and J is TRBJ2-3; D is ambiguous. CDR3 size: 13 residues. From germline, CDR1 is SGHTA and CDR2 FQGNSA. V was shortened by 4 bases and J by 4 bases, with 9 bases between the two germline ends. The CDR3 nucleotides are TGTGCCAGCAGCTCCACACAAGCAGATACGCAGTATTTT. This sequence encodes CASSSTQADTQYF.

The V call is TRBV27, the J call TRBJ2-7; TRBD2 might be the D (6 bases). This CDR3 contains 14 residues. Germline CDR1 is MNHEY and CDR2 is SMNVEV (reference sequence). The ends were cut back, 4 bases at V and 2 bases at J, with 12 bases in the middle. The CDR3, as DNA: TGTGCCAGCAGTTCCCGGACTACCACCTACGAGCAGTACTTC. Translation: CASSSRTTTYEQYF.

V is TRBV6-6 and J is TRBJ1-1; 9 nucleotides align to TRBD1. V gave up 11 bases and J gave up 1 base; unmatched junction bases: 5. There are 13 residues in the CDR3. Germline CDR1 reads MNHNY; CDR2 reads SVGAGI (reference sequence). The DNA of the CDR3 is TGTGCCGCCCAGGGACAGGGGAACACTGAAGCTTTCTTT. It is translated as CAAQGQGNTEAFF.

The V call is TRBV7-2, the J call TRBJ2-5; the D gene is possibly TRBD2 (5 bases). The CDR3 is 14 amino acids. Trimming took 0 bases from V and 4 from J, leaving 9 bases between them. The V gene's germline CDR1 is SGHTA and CDR2 FQGNSA. Here the CDR3 reads CASSLAGVGETQYF. The CDR3 DNA sequence: TGTGCCAGCAGCTTAGCCGGGGTGGGAGAGACCCAGTACTTC.

The gene calls are TRBV25-1 and TRBJ1-1, with no clear D. The V gene lost 1 base and the J gene lost 1 base, with 7 bases spanning the gap. The germline gives CDR1 MGHDK, CDR2 SYGVNS. This CDR3 comprises 14 residues. CDR3 residues: CASSELAGNTEAFF. Written as DNA, the CDR3 is TGTGCCAGCAGTGAATTAGCCGGGAACACTGAAGCTTTCTTT.

V and J are TRBV7-6 and TRBJ1-5, with 8 bases matching TRBD1. CDR1 is SGHVS and CDR2 is FNYEAQ in the germline V gene. The trim removed 1 base at V and 6 bases at J, leaving 8 bases unmatched. The CDR3 runs to 16 residues. The CDR3 loop is CASSLGTGQVFQPQHF. DNA for the CDR3: TGTGCCAGCAGCTTAGGTACGGGACAGGTATTTCAGCCCCAGCATTTT.

This chain joins TRBV5-1 and TRBJ1-2; 8 nucleotides line up with TRBD1. In germline, CDR1 is SGHRS, CDR2 YFSETQ. V shed 1 base, J shed 3 bases, and the junction held 2 bases outside the gene matches. This CDR3 has 14 residues. The CDR3 DNA reads as TGCGCCAGCAGCTTGCACAGGGGGGACTATGGCTACACCTTC. Encoded protein: CASSLHRGDYGYTF.